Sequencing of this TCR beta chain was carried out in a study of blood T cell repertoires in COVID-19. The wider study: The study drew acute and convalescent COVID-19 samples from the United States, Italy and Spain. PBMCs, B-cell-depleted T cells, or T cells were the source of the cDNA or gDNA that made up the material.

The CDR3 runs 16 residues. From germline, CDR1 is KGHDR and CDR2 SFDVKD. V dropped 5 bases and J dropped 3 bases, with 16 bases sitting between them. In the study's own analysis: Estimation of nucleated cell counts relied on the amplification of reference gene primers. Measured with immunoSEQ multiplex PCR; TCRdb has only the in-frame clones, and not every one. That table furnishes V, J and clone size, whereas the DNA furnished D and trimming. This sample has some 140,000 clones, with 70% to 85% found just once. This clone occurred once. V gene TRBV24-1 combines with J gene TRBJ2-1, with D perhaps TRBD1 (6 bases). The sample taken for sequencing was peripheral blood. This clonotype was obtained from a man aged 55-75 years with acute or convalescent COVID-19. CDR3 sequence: CATSAGQGIIYNEQFF. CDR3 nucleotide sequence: TGTGCCACCAGTGCGGGGCAGGGGATAATCTACAATGAGCAGTTCTTC.